The 27 T cell receptor beta chains presented below share a single source sample, sequenced in a study of control samples from healthy donors and cancer patients. This table comes from immunoSEQ multiplex PCR, and its TCRdb copy is limited to in-frame clones, with some not included. This table holds 120,000 or so clones, around nine tenths found once. The specimen was blood. The receptor source for this set is a man aged 40-49 years in good health.

The rearrangement uses TRBV9 and TRBJ2-5; TRBD1 or TRBD2 may be the D gene (6 bases each). V lost 0 bases and J lost 5, with 14 bases in between. Germline V gives CDR1 SGDLS, CDR2 YYNGEE. The CDR3 runs 15 residues. The CDR3 reads CASSVGGGLTETQYF. Here the CDR3 DNA reads TGTGCCAGCAGCGTAGGTGGGGGGCTAACGGAGACCCAGTACTTC. The complete variable domain, with remaining parts taken from reference TRBV9 and TRBJ2-5, reads DSGVTQTPKHLITATGQRVTLRCSPRSGDLSVYWYQQSLDQGLQFLIQYYNGEERAKGNILERFSAQQFPDLHSELNLSSLELGDSALYFCASSVGGGLTETQYFGPGTRLLVL.

The chain uses TRBV6-2 or TRBV6-3 and TRBJ2-5, with D perhaps TRBD2 (5 bases). Per germline, CDR1 MNHEY and CDR2 SVGEGT. The CDR3 covers 13 residues. V was trimmed by 5 bases and J by 7 bases, leaving 14 bases between them. CDR3 bases: TGTGCCAGCAGTCCAGAGGGTGGAAGGACCCAGTACTTC. Residues: CASSPEGGRTQYF.

This clone was seen a single time. This sequence joins TRBV10-1 and TRBJ2-1, with 14 bases identical to TRBD2. This CDR3 has 15 residues. Germline V gene sequence: CDR1 WNHNN, CDR2 SYGVQD (reference sequence). Unmatched junction bases numbered 6, after V lost 6 bases and J lost 8 bases. The CDR3 here is CASRSTSGGAHEQFF. CDR3 nucleotide sequence: TGCGCCAGCAGGTCGACTAGCGGGGGGGCGCATGAGCAGTTCTTC.

This chain joins TRBV7-2 and TRBJ2-7; tentative D call: TRBD2 (5 bases). CDR1 is SGHTA, CDR2 FQGNSA, per germline. Trimming shortened V by 1 base and J by 6 bases, and 10 bases separated the two germline ends. The CDR3 runs 13 residues. CDR3 sequence: CASSLGGVGEQYF. The CDR3 DNA follows: TGTGCCAGCAGCTTAGGGGGAGTCGGCGAGCAGTACTTC.

The V gene is TRBV7-7, the J gene TRBJ2-2; D may be TRBD1 (6 bases). CDR1 is SSHAT, CDR2 FNYEAQ, per germline (reference sequence). The CDR3 length is 14 residues. Trimming took off 5 bases at V and 2 bases at J, with 9 bases between the two ends. The CDR3 reads CASSEQGNTGELFF. The CDR3 DNA reads TGTGCCAGCAGCGAACAGGGTAACACCGGGGAGCTGTTTTTT.

For the CDR3, the DNA is TGTGCCAGCAGATATGCCACAGGCTCTGGAAACACCATATATTTT. Residues: CASRYATGSGNTIYF. This chain links TRBV2 with TRBJ1-3, with D maybe TRBD1 (5 bases). The CDR3 contains 15 residues. The V end lost 6 bases, the J end lost 0 bases, and 12 bases lay between the germline ends. CDR1 and CDR2 (germline): SNHLY, FYNNEI.

The chain recombines TRBV5-5 with TRBJ2-3, with 14 bases matching TRBD2. This CDR3 region has 18 residues. Trimming removed 0 bases from V and 4 bases from J; junction bases left unmatched: 7. The germline V gene encodes CDR1 SGHKS and CDR2 YYEKEE (reference sequence). The DNA of the CDR3 is TGTGCCAGCAGCTTGGTACGACTAGCGGGGGGGCCCCCAGATACGCAGTATTTT. It yields the protein CASSLVRLAGGPPDTQYF.

This clone was seen a single time. The DNA of the CDR3 is TGTGCCAGCAGTCGCAGACTAGCGGGGGATCGCACCGGGGAGCTGTTTTTT. It specifies CASSRRLAGDRTGELFF. The chain uses TRBV6-2 or TRBV6-3 and TRBJ2-2, with 12 bases lining up with TRBD2. The CDR3 spans 17 residues. Germline CDR1 reads MNHEY; CDR2 reads SVGEGT. With 5 bases clipped from V and 4 bases from J, the junction kept 8 bases outside the gene matches.

This clone was observed a handful of times. The chain uses TRBV5-1 and TRBJ1-5, with a weak D call TRBD1 (6 bases). V lost 5 bases and J lost 0, with 6 bases in between. Germline lookup yields CDR1 SGHRS and CDR2 YFSETQ. The CDR3 covers 13 residues. The CDR3 bases are TGCGCCAGCAGACAGGGTAGCAATCAGCCCCAGCATTTT. It yields the protein CASRQGSNQPQHF.

The chain is built from TRBV15 and TRBJ2-7; the match to TRBD1 covers 7 bases. This CDR3 is 15 amino acids long. The germline V gene encodes CDR1 LNHNV and CDR2 YYDKDF (reference sequence). J gave up 3 bases and V 6 bases, and 11 bases lay outside the gene matches. The CDR3 sequence is CATSKTRDSDYEQYF. CDR3 nucleotide sequence: TGTGCCACCAGTAAGACCCGGGACAGTGACTACGAGCAGTACTTC.

The chain combines TRBV11-3 with TRBJ2-2; possible D gene TRBD2, 5 bases. The CDR3 contains 15 residues. V dropped 0 bases and J dropped 0 bases, with 5 bases sitting between them. Per germline, CDR1 SGHNT and CDR2 YENEEA. The CDR3 region is CASSLDGANTGELFF. The CDR3, as DNA: TGTGCCAGCAGCTTAGACGGGGCGAACACCGGGGAGCTGTTTTTT.

The chain recombines TRBV3-1 (or the pseudogene TRBV3-2) with TRBJ2-7; 7 bases match TRBD1. The trim removed 9 bases at V and 5 bases at J, leaving 4 bases unmatched. Germline V gives CDR1 LGHDT, CDR2 YNNKEL (reference sequence). CDR3 size: 11 residues. The CDR3, as DNA: TGTGCCAGTTCCCAGGGGGACGAGCAGTACTTC. Its translation: CASSQGDEQYF.

The rearrangement joins TRBV27 to TRBJ1-1; D remains unclear. CDR3 length: 13 amino acids. V was cut by 5 bases and J by 0 bases, with 7 bases left in between. Germline V gene sequence: CDR1 MNHEY, CDR2 SMNVEV (reference sequence). CDR3 sequence reads: CASSARLNTEAFF. CDR3 DNA: TGTGCCAGCAGTGCTCGATTGAACACTGAAGCTTTCTTT.

Only one count was recorded for this clone. This chain uses TRBV24-1 with TRBJ1-4; D not certain. CDR1 is KGHDR and CDR2 is SFDVKD in the germline V gene. The length of the CDR3 is 14 residues. With 10 bases removed from V and 7 bases from J, the gap between germline ends came to 18 bases. The CDR3 DNA sequence: TGTGCCACTTCTTTGGGTTTAGACGGTGAAAAACTGTTTTTT. Translation: CATSLGLDGEKLFF.

The rearrangement joins TRBV5-6 to TRBJ2-7; perhaps D is TRBD1 or TRBD2 (5 bases each). Germline assignment: CDR1 SGHDT and CDR2 YYEEEE. V lost 4 bases, J lost 1 base, and 21 bases lay in between. This CDR3 region has 17 residues. The CDR3 reads CASSLKYPGTASYEQYF. DNA for the CDR3: TGTGCCAGCAGCCTAAAATATCCCGGGACGGCTTCCTACGAGCAGTACTTC.

V is TRBV19 and J is TRBJ2-6, with D uncertain. The CDR3 covers 15 residues. V shed 3 bases and J shed 0 bases, with 6 bases lying between them. In germline, CDR1 is LNHDA, CDR2 SQIVND (reference sequence). CDR3 sequence reads: CASSMILSGANVLTF. In DNA form, the CDR3 reads TGTGCCAGTAGTATGATCCTCTCTGGGGCCAACGTCCTGACTTTC.

The V gene is TRBV6-2 or TRBV6-3, the J gene TRBJ2-1, with 13 bases that match TRBD2. V shed 6 bases and J 0 bases; nucleotides not matched to a gene: 8. The CDR3 sequence is 18 residues long. Germline V gene data show CDR1 as MNHEY and CDR2 as SVGEGT. The CDR3 spells CASSPGTSGVISYNEQFF. The DNA for the CDR3 is TGTGCCAGCAGCCCCGGGACTAGCGGGGTCATCTCCTACAATGAGCAGTTCTTC.

A remark on this clone: A much larger clone differs from this one at a single base, so this may be a read error. The chain is built from TRBV7-9 and TRBJ1-1; no firm D call. Germline V lookup: CDR1 SEHNR, CDR2 FQNEAQ (reference sequence). Trimming removed 5 bases at V and 3 bases at J, with 1 base between. This CDR3 is built from 10 residues. This CDR3 reads CASSDTEAFF. The DNA of the CDR3 is TGTGCCAGCAGCGACACTGAAGCTTTCTTT.

This chain links TRBV7-9 with TRBJ1-5; 11 positions match TRBD1. CDR1 SEHNR and CDR2 FQNEAQ come from the germline V gene (reference sequence). This CDR3 contains 17 residues. Trimming cost V 1 base and J 2 bases; bases outside gene matches: 4. The CDR3, as DNA: TGTGCCAGCAGCTTAGAGACGGGACAGGGGGGCAATCAGCCCCAGCATTTT. Translating it yields CASSLETGQGGNQPQHF.

The chain joins TRBV9 to TRBJ1-2; D is unresolved. Germline-derived CDR1 and CDR2 are SGDLS and YYNGEE. The CDR3 runs to 13 residues. V was shortened by 0 bases and J by 5 bases, with 8 bases between the two germline ends. The CDR3 loop reads CASSVAQEYGYTF. In nucleotides, the CDR3 is TGTGCCAGCAGCGTAGCTCAGGAATATGGCTACACCTTC.

The chain couples TRBV25-1 to TRBJ1-5; 7 bases are shared with TRBD1. Germline V gene sequence: CDR1 MGHDK, CDR2 SYGVNS. J gave up 5 bases and V 6 bases, and 10 bases lay outside the gene matches. This CDR3 is built from 15 residues. The CDR3 coding sequence is TGTGCCAGCAGAGGGAGGGGGCTCGGACATCAGCCCCAGCATTTT. Its protein is CASRGRGLGHQPQHF.

This sequence joins TRBV3-1 (or the pseudogene TRBV3-2) and TRBJ1-4, with TRBD1 as a possible D gene (6 bases). Germline loops: CDR1 LGHDT, CDR2 YNNKEL (reference sequence). V lost 3 bases and J lost 3, with 14 bases in between. The CDR3 is 16 amino acids. CDR3 sequence: CASSHDTGRPNEKLFF. CDR3 nucleotides: TGTGCCAGCAGCCACGATACAGGGAGGCCTAATGAAAAACTGTTTTTT.

The V call is TRBV18, the J call TRBJ2-5; 9 bases are a match to TRBD1. The CDR3 length is 16 residues. The germline V gene has CDR1 KGHSH and CDR2 LQKENI. V was clipped by 4 bases and J by 5 bases; unmatched bases: 11. The CDR3 region has the DNA TGTGCCAGCTCACGAACCGGGACAGGGTTCCTGGAGACCCAGTACTTC. Its protein is CASSRTGTGFLETQYF.

V gene TRBV7-2 combines with J gene TRBJ2-3, with TRBD1 matching over 12 bases. The germline V gene has CDR1 SGHTA and CDR2 FQGNSA. J lost 4 bases, V lost 3 bases, and 5 bases had no gene match. The length of the CDR3 is 16 residues. Here the CDR3 reads CASSLTGTGGADTQYF. The CDR3 nucleotides are TGTGCCAGCAGCTTGACCGGGACAGGGGGCGCAGATACGCAGTATTTT.

The CDR3 sequence: CASSAEQGRNTEAFF. The CDR3 DNA is TGTGCCAGCAGCGCTGAACAGGGTCGGAACACTGAAGCTTTCTTT. This sequence joins TRBV11-3 and TRBJ1-1; a possible D gene is TRBD1 (6 bases). The V and J ends lost 5 bases and 1 base respectively, with 14 bases between them. This CDR3 spans 15 amino acids. Germline CDR1 is SGHNT and CDR2 is YENEEA.

This chain joins TRBV25-1 and TRBJ2-3; D not resolved. Germline CDR1 reads MGHDK; CDR2 reads SYGVNS. V gave up 4 bases and J gave up 0 bases, with 5 bases separating them. This CDR3 region has 13 residues. CDR3 coding DNA: TGTGCCAGCAGTGGACCCAGCACAGATACGCAGTATTTT. Its translation: CASSGPSTDTQYF. Drawing the rest from reference TRBV25-1 and TRBJ2-3, the complete variable domain is EADIYQTPRYLVIGTGKKITLECSQTMGHDKMYWYQQDPGMELHLIHYSYGVNSTEKGDLSSESTVSRIRTEHFPLTLESARPSHTSQYLCASSGPSTDTQYFGPGTRLTVL.

The chain employs TRBV7-9 and TRBJ1-2, with D possibly being TRBD1 (5 bases). Germline CDR1 reads SEHNR; CDR2 reads FQNEAQ (reference sequence). V lost 5 bases to trimming and J lost 4 bases, with 17 bases between them. There are 15 residues in the CDR3. Here the CDR3 DNA reads TGTGCCAGCAGCCCCGACAGTATCGGAACCTATGGCTACACCTTC. Protein: CASSPDSIGTYGYTF.